The 10 T cell receptor beta chains in this list originate from one sample, sequenced in a study of T cells in Graves' hyperthyroidism and ophthalmopathy. TCR beta CDR3 regions were amplified from RNA transcripts. Researchers ran a first-round RT-PCR on the TCR CDR3 using the HTBI primer set. TCRdb analysed the multiplex PCR reads with MiXCR anew, one entry per CDR3 protein. The data hold tens of thousands of distinct CDR3 sequences, with about 53% observed a single time. Material: blood. All receptors come from a woman aged 60-75 years with Graves' ophthalmopathy.

The chain is built from TRBV20-1 and TRBJ2-7, with D perhaps given as TRBD1 or TRBD2 (5 bases each). Germline V lookup: CDR1 DFQATT, CDR2 SNEGSKA (reference sequence). The CDR3 is 17 residues long. The ends were cut back, 0 bases at V and 2 bases at J, with 20 bases in the middle. CDR3 sequence: CSARDLGQGENPYEQYF. The CDR3 region has the DNA TGCAGTGCTAGAGATCTCGGGCAGGGAGAAAATCCCTACGAGCAGTACTTC.

This clonotype was seen many times. V gene TRBV5-6 combines with J gene TRBJ1-4, with 7 bases aligning to TRBD1. The V gene's germline CDR1 is SGHDT and CDR2 YYEEEE. J gave up 7 bases and V 3 bases, and 3 bases lay outside the gene matches. The CDR3 is 13 residues long. CDR3 in DNA: TGTGCCAGCAGCTCAAGACAGGGTGAAAAACTGTTTTTT. Its protein is CASSSRQGEKLFF.

The rearrangement links TRBV19 to TRBJ1-2, with D uncertain. The ends were cut back, 4 bases at V and 4 bases at J, with 19 bases in the middle. This CDR3 spans 16 amino acids. Germline values: CDR1 LNHDA, CDR2 SQIVND (reference sequence). CDR3 sequence: CASSTGARGSGYGYTF. CDR3 in DNA: TGTGCCAGTAGTACCGGAGCTCGGGGATCAGGCTATGGCTACACCTTC.

This clonotype has at least ten counts. A read error may explain this, as a much larger clone is one base away. V and J are TRBV24-1 and TRBJ1-2; D is undetermined. The length of the CDR3 is 15 residues. V was cut by 1 base and J by 8 bases, with 16 bases left in between. The germline CDR1 and CDR2 sequences are KGHDR and SFDVKD. The chain's CDR3 is CATSDFTGRERGYTF. The DNA of the CDR3 is TGTGCCACCAGTGATTTCACCGGGAGAGAGAGAGGCTACACCTTC.

This clonotype was seen repeatedly, ten times or more. The chain couples TRBV5-6 to TRBJ2-1; D gene unclear. CDR3 length: 15 residues. Germline assignment: CDR1 SGHDT and CDR2 YYEEEE. V shed 1 base and J shed 5 bases, with 13 bases lying between them. For the CDR3, the DNA is TGTGCCAGCAGCTTGAGTCAAGCATGGGACAATGAGCAGTTCTTC. Protein sequence: CASSLSQAWDNEQFF.

The V call is TRBV5-6, the J call TRBJ2-7, with 14 bases fitting TRBD2. Unmatched junction bases numbered 5, after V lost 3 bases and J lost 9 bases. This CDR3 is 14 amino acids long. Germline loops: CDR1 SGHDT, CDR2 YYEEEE. The DNA of the CDR3 is TGTGCCAGCAGCTCCTGGACTAGCGGGAGGTTGCAGTACTTC. Its translation: CASSSWTSGRLQYF.

This clonotype was seen at least ten times. This chain uses TRBV19 with TRBJ2-7, with TRBD1 as a possible D gene (6 bases). Germline assignment: CDR1 LNHDA and CDR2 SQIVND (reference sequence). V was trimmed by 3 bases and J by 4 bases, leaving 10 bases between them. CDR3 length: 13 amino acids. In DNA, the CDR3 is TGTGCCAGTAGTATGCAACAGGGTTACGAGCAGTACTTC. Its protein product is CASSMQQGYEQYF.

The chain uses TRBV7-3 and TRBJ2-3; the match to TRBD1 covers 7 bases. The CDR3 has 13 amino acids. Germline trimming cut 2 bases from V and 6 bases from J; bases unmatched to any gene: 2. Looked up from germline, CDR1 is SGHTA and CDR2 is FQGTGA. CDR3 coding DNA: TGTGCCAGCAGCTTATCACAGGGGGATACGCAGTATTTT. It encodes CASSLSQGDTQYF.

This clonotype has ten or more counts. This rearrangement joins TRBV2 to TRBJ2-2; D is possibly TRBD1 (6 bases). Germline CDR1 SNHLY, CDR2 FYNNEI. V lost 7 bases and J lost 5, with 17 bases in between. This CDR3 has 15 residues. This chain's CDR3 is CASNGGPPRTGELFF. In DNA, the CDR3 is TGTGCCAGCAATGGGGGCCCCCCGAGGACCGGGGAGCTGTTTTTT.

This clonotype was counted at least ten times. The chain is built from TRBV10-2 and TRBJ2-5, with 7 bases fitting TRBD1. The V gene's germline CDR1 is WSHSY and CDR2 SAAADI. V lost 6 bases to trimming and J lost 2 bases; unmatched junction nucleotides: 15. The CDR3 is made up of 17 amino acids. The DNA of the CDR3 is TGCGCCAGCAGCCGCTGGGATTGGGGGACAGAACAAGAGACCCAGTACTTC. Translated, it gives CASSRWDWGTEQETQYF.